Sequencing of this T cell receptor (beta chain) was carried out in a study of cytomegalovirus exposure and HLA in healthy donors. Researchers ran the PCR with 60 Vbeta and 13 Jbeta primers. The data were produced by immunoSEQ multiplex PCR, yet TCRdb's version contains in-frame clones alone and is incomplete. The table records roughly 120,000 clones, 60% to 75% of them present only once. Germline V gene data show CDR1 as SNHLY and CDR2 as FYNNEI. V lost 1 base and J 9 bases, leaving 16 bases between the germline ends. The CDR3 runs to 15 residues. The specimen was PBMCs. This rearrangement joins TRBV2 to TRBJ1-5; no definite D call. This TCR was sampled from a woman aged 45-65 years in good health and CMV-seropositive. In DNA, the CDR3 is TGTGCCAGCAGTGAAGGGTTGGCAGGTTCAGGGCCCCAGCATTTT. Protein: CASSEGLAGSGPQHF.